Below are 5 T cell receptor beta chains sequenced from a single sample in a study of blood T cell repertoires in COVID-19. Some clones are missing from TCRdb's copy, which holds only in-frame ones; the method was immunoSEQ multiplex PCR. The sample lists about 130,000 clones; approximately 74% were seen once. Sample: peripheral blood. These receptor sequences come from a man in his sixties with acute or convalescent COVID-19.

The chain links TRBV24-1 to TRBJ2-3, with TRBD2 matching over 11 bases. V lost 12 bases and J lost 3; bases outside the gene matches: 7. Germline V lookup: CDR1 KGHDR, CDR2 SFDVKD. The CDR3 sequence is 14 residues long. The CDR3 region has the DNA TGTGCCTCCGCCCCTAGCGGGAGGACAGATACGCAGTATTTT. Translation gives CASAPSGRTDTQYF.

The DNA of the CDR3 is TGTGCCAGCAGCGTAGGTAAACAGCCGGTCAACAATGAGCAGTTCTTC. Translation: CASSVGKQPVNNEQFF. The chain joins TRBV9 to TRBJ2-1; D not resolved. The CDR3 has 16 amino acids. The germline gives CDR1 SGDLS, CDR2 YYNGEE. V lost 0 bases, J lost 5 bases, and 15 bases lay in between.

This chain uses TRBV6-5 with TRBJ2-1; perhaps TRBD1 as D (6 bases). CDR1 and CDR2 (germline): MNHEY, SVGAGI. Trimming stripped 10 bases from V and 3 bases from J, with 19 bases between. This CDR3 has 15 amino acids. In DNA form, the CDR3 reads TGTGCCACCGCAGGGGCCTCCCGGTACTACAATGAGCAGTTCTTC. Encoded protein: CATAGASRYYNEQFF.

This clone was found once. This chain connects TRBV6-2 or TRBV6-3 to TRBJ1-2; D call uncertain. The CDR3 is 16 amino acids. CDR1 and CDR2 (germline): MNHEY, SVGEGT. The V end lost 0 bases, the J end lost 5 bases, and 16 bases lay between the germline ends. Written as DNA, the CDR3 is TGTGCCAGCAGTTACTCTCTTCAGGACTTCAAATATGGCTACACCTTC. Its protein product is CASSYSLQDFKYGYTF.

The chain carries TRBV18 and TRBJ2-7; D gene unclear. Germline lookup yields CDR1 KGHSH and CDR2 LQKENI. V was pared by 6 bases and J by 0 bases, with 15 bases between. The CDR3 extends over 15 amino acids. The CDR3 spells CASSPDFISSYEQYF. The CDR3 DNA reads TGTGCCAGCTCTCCCGACTTCATTAGCTCCTACGAGCAGTACTTC.